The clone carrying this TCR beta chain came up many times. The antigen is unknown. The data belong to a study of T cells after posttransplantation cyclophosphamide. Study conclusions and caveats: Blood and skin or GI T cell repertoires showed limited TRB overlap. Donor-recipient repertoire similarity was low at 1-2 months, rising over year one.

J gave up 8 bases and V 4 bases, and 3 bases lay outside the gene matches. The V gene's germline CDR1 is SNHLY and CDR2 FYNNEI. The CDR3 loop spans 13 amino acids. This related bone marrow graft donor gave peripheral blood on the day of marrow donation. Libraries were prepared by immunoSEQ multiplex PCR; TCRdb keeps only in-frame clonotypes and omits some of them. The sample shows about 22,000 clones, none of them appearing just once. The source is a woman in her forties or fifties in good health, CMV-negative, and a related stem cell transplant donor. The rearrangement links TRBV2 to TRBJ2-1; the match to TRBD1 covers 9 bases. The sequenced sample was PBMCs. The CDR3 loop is CASSGNRGHEQFF. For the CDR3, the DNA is TGTGCCAGCAGTGGAAACAGGGGGCATGAGCAGTTCTTC.